In its sample, the clone carrying this T cell receptor (beta chain) was seen a few times. Its cognate antigen is unknown. The data belong to a study of identical twins. Regarding the study as a whole: Weaker excess sharing between twins was seen in beta out-of-frame sequences.

Healthy Caucasian donors formed the entire cohort. TCRdb reprocessed the 5' RACE reads with MiXCR, giving one entry per CDR3 protein. Of fewer than 650,000 distinct CDR3 sequences listed, under 8.5% are singletons. Per germline, CDR1 MNHEY and CDR2 SMNVEV (reference sequence). CDR3 length equals 12 residues. Trimming took off 4 bases at V and 14 bases at J, with 15 bases between the two ends. This same sample was also part of a study on yellow fever vaccine responses in identical twins.

This TCR came from a woman under 30 in good health. The chain carries TRBV27 and TRBJ2-1; perhaps D is TRBD1 or TRBD2 (5 bases each). Input material: PBMCs. The CDR3 DNA follows: TGTGCCAGCAGTTCCCTAGGATTGGGGGAGTTCTTC. Amino acid sequence: CASSSLGLGEFF.